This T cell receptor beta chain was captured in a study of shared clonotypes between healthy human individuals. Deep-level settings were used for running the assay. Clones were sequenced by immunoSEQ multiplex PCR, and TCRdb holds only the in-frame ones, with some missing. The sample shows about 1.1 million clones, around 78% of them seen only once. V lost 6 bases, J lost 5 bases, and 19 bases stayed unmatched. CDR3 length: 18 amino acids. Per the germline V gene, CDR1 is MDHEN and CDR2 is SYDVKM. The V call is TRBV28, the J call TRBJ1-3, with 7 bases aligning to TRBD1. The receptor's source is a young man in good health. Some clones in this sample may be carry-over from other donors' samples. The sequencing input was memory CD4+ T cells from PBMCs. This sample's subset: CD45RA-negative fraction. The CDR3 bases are TGTGCCAGCAGACCCTACGAAAGGACAGGAATTAGGAGAAACACCATATATTTT. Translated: CASRPYERTGIRRNTIYF.